Detailed here is one T cell receptor beta chain. Its antigen is undetermined. The sample belongs to a study of vaccination effects on CD4 cells after COVID-19. Expansion with viral peptide pools was applied to antigen-specific CD4+ T cells by the ViraFEST assay prior to sequencing. Isolation of CD4+ T cells took place after nine to ten days of culture. The healthy vaccine recipients, who had no prior SARS-CoV-2 infection, showed negative nucleocapsid antibodies. Trimming took 5 bases from V and 6 from J, leaving 20 bases between them. This CDR3 region has 16 residues. From germline, CDR1 is SGHTA and CDR2 FQGNSA. Method: immunoSEQ multiplex PCR; TCRdb's copy keeps in-frame clones and lacks some. The table shows 20,000 to 25,000 clones, with 65% to 80% occurring only once.

This specimen consisted of CD4+ T cells from PBMCs cultured with HCoV-NL63 spike peptides, obtained before COVID-19 vaccination. The rearrangement uses TRBV7-2 and TRBJ2-1, with D perhaps matching TRBD1 (5 bases). This TCR was sampled from a human donor who received a COVID-19 vaccine. The CDR3 bases are TGTGCCAGCAGCGCCGCAGCTACCGTAAGGGGCAATGAGCAGTTCTTC. Amino acid sequence: CASSAAATVRGNEQFF.